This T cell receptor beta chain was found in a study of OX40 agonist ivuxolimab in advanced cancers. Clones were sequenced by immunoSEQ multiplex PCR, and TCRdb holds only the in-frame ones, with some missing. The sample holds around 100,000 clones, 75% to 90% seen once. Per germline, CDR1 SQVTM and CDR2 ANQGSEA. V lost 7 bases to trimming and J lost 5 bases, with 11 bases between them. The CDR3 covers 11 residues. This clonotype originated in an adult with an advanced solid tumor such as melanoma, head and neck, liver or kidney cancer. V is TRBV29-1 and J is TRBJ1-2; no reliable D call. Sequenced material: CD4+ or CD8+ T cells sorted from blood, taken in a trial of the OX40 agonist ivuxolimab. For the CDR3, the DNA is TGCAGCGAAGAAACCCGTTATGGCTACACCTTC. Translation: CSEETRYGYTF.